The sequence of this T cell receptor beta chain was determined in a study of CD8+ T cells in alopecia areata. Once RNA had been extracted, it was reverse transcribed into cDNA to act as the sequencing template. The method was immunoSEQ multiplex PCR; TCRdb's version includes in-frame clones alone and lacks a portion of them. The table lists tens of thousands of clones, roughly 58% of them singletons. V gave up 4 bases and J gave up 0 bases, with 14 bases separating them. The germline gives CDR1 SGHRS, CDR2 YFSETQ. This CDR3 is 15 amino acids long. Sequences were obtained from NKG2D-high CD8+ T cells sorted from blood. V usage is TRBV5-1 and J usage is TRBJ2-7; tentatively, D is TRBD1 or TRBD2 (5 bases each). This TCR was recovered from a human donor with alopecia areata. DNA of the CDR3: TGCGCCAGCAGCGTGGGCCAGGGACCCTCCTACGAGCAGTACTTC. It is translated as CASSVGQGPSYEQYF.